These 25 T cell receptor beta chains originate from one sample sequenced in a study of blood T cell repertoires in COVID-19 (TCRdb year 2020). The library relied on the immunoSEQ multiplex PCR assay. Drawn from immuneACCESS, this table holds only the in-frame rearrangements with V and J called that TCRdb kept. Clones are partly lost; checked studies trace under half to an unresolved V gene and leave the rest unexplained. This sample comprises about 670,000 clones, about 87% of them detected only once. The top ten clones comprise under 0.3% of the sample. The source material was peripheral blood. The receptors come from a woman aged 18-35 years with acute or convalescent COVID-19.

V gene TRBV6-4 combines with J gene TRBJ1-6; 7 bases fit TRBD1. This CDR3 spans 14 amino acids. Germline V gene data show CDR1 as MRHNA and CDR2 as SNTAGT. V lost 6 bases and J lost 7; bases outside the gene matches: 6. CDR3: CASREGTENSPLHF. The CDR3 nucleotides are TGTGCCAGCAGGGAAGGGACAGAGAATTCACCCCTCCACTTT.

V gene TRBV4-3 combines with J gene TRBJ2-2; tentative D call: TRBD2 (6 bases). Germline lookup yields CDR1 LGHNA and CDR2 YSLEER. The CDR3 totals 16 residues. The V end was cut by 5 bases, the J end by 2 bases, with 15 bases between. This CDR3 is CASSNRGGVNTGELFF. The CDR3 DNA sequence: TGCGCCAGCAGCAACCGAGGAGGGGTCAACACCGGGGAGCTGTTTTTT.

As to this clone: The same CDR3 is also encoded by other DNA sequences in this sample. This sequence joins TRBV5-1 and TRBJ2-5; 9 bases match TRBD1. Germline trimming cut 4 bases from V and 1 base from J; bases unmatched to any gene: 2. Germline CDR1 and CDR2: SGHRS and YFSETQ. CDR3 length: 14 amino acids. The CDR3 sequence is CASSLQGAQETQYF. CDR3 in DNA: TGCGCCAGCAGCCTACAGGGGGCCCAAGAGACCCAGTACTTC.

CDR3 loop: CSVVGTGVVYGYTF. The CDR3 bases are TGCAGCGTTGTGGGGACAGGGGTTGTCTATGGCTACACCTTC. The chain uses TRBV29-1 and TRBJ1-2; 10 bases are a match to TRBD1. CDR3 size: 14 residues. Germline V lookup: CDR1 SQVTM, CDR2 ANQGSEA. V dropped 4 bases and J dropped 4; count of bases not matched to a gene: 6.

The chain uses TRBV18 and TRBJ2-1; D gene unclear. This CDR3 has 12 residues. The germline V and J ends were trimmed by 6 bases and 7 bases, with 10 bases remaining between them. The germline V gene has CDR1 KGHSH and CDR2 LQKENI. CDR3 nucleotides: TGTGCCAGCTCCGAAACATTGAATGAGCAGTTCTTC. This sequence encodes CASSETLNEQFF.

This chain links TRBV5-6 with TRBJ2-7, with 10 nucleotides matching TRBD1. J gave up 13 bases and V 4 bases, and 8 bases lay outside the gene matches. The germline gives CDR1 SGHDT, CDR2 YYEEEE. The CDR3 runs 12 residues. The CDR3 loop reads CASSPGQGRGYF. The CDR3 DNA reads as TGTGCCAGCAGCCCGGGACAGGGGAGAGGCTACTTC.

V is TRBV7-6 and J is TRBJ1-1; 8 bases fit TRBD1. Germline assignment: CDR1 SGHVS and CDR2 FNYEAQ. This CDR3 is built from 18 residues. The V segment lost 5 bases and the J segment 2 bases; nucleotides outside the gene matches: 16. The CDR3 region has the DNA TGTGCCAGCAGCCGAAACGGACAGGGTGGTTCAATCAACACTGAAGCTTTCTTT. Residues: CASSRNGQGGSINTEAFF.

The V call is TRBV6-5, the J call TRBJ2-7; perhaps TRBD2 as D (5 bases). CDR1 is MNHEY and CDR2 is SVGAGI in the germline V gene. The V gene lost 0 bases and the J gene lost 6 bases, with 18 bases spanning the gap. This CDR3 region has 16 residues. The CDR3 sequence is CASSYSSLGVPSEQYF. CDR3 bases: TGTGCCAGCAGTTACTCGAGTTTGGGAGTCCCCTCCGAGCAGTACTTC.

This clone was detected only a few times. The J gene is TRBJ1-2, the V gene TRBV3-1 (or the pseudogene TRBV3-2), with a weak D call TRBD1 (5 bases). The V gene lost 4 bases and the J gene lost 8 bases, with 14 bases spanning the gap. The CDR3 contains 13 residues. CDR1 LGHDT and CDR2 YNNKEL come from the germline V gene (reference sequence). CDR3 nucleotide sequence: TGTGCCAGCAGCCCCCTCTGGGGGGAGGGCTACACCTTC. Translating it yields CASSPLWGEGYTF.

The chain combines TRBV24-1 with TRBJ2-6, with 12 bases aligning to TRBD1. The CDR3 length is 18 residues. Germline-derived CDR1 and CDR2 are KGHDR and SFDVKD. With V trimmed by 4 bases and J by 2 bases, 5 bases remained unmatched. CDR3 protein: CATSDSGTGGAGANVLTF. Here the CDR3 DNA reads TGTGCCACCAGTGACTCTGGGACAGGGGGCGCTGGGGCCAACGTCCTGACTTTC.

The chain carries TRBV10-3 and TRBJ1-2, with D maybe TRBD1 (5 bases). V lost 6 bases, J lost 4 bases, and 18 bases lay in between. The CDR3 has 15 amino acids. The germline CDR1 and CDR2 sequences are ENHRY and SYGVKD. The CDR3 region is CAISGTVGLPYGYTF. The CDR3 region has the DNA TGTGCCATCAGCGGTACAGTGGGGCTTCCCTATGGCTACACCTTC.

The chain has TRBV5-4 and TRBJ2-5; D may be TRBD2 (6 bases). V lost 4 bases and J 2 bases, leaving 12 bases between the germline ends. Germline lookup yields CDR1 SGHNT and CDR2 YYREEE (reference sequence). The CDR3 length is 14 residues. CDR3 sequence: CASSQGGVQETQYF. CDR3 coding DNA: TGTGCCAGCAGCCAGGGCGGGGTTCAAGAGACCCAGTACTTC. Looking up the rest from reference TRBV5-4 and TRBJ2-5 gives the full variable domain: ETGVTQSPTHLIKTRGQQVTLRCSSQSGHNTVSWYQQALGQGPQFIFQYYREEENGRGNFPPRFSGLQFPNYSSELNVNALELDDSALYLCASSQGGVQETQYFGPGTRLLVL.

The chain joins TRBV29-1 to TRBJ2-7; 7 bases line up with TRBD1. The V segment lost 7 bases and the J segment 0 bases; nucleotides outside the gene matches: 3. Per germline, CDR1 SQVTM and CDR2 ANQGSEA. This CDR3 is built from 12 residues. This CDR3 is CSGGQSSYEQYF. In DNA, the CDR3 is TGCAGCGGGGGACAGAGCTCCTACGAGCAGTACTTC.

The genes are TRBV5-1 and TRBJ1-2; D call uncertain. CDR1 is SGHRS and CDR2 is YFSETQ in the germline V gene. The V end was cut by 0 bases, the J end by 9 bases, with 9 bases between. This CDR3 has 12 residues. CDR3 loop: CASSLVRGSYTF. In DNA form, the CDR3 reads TGCGCCAGCAGCTTGGTTCGGGGTAGCTACACCTTC.

This chain connects TRBV3-1 (or the pseudogene TRBV3-2) to TRBJ1-2; 8 bases map to TRBD1. The CDR3 totals 17 residues. Germline V gene sequence: CDR1 LGHDT, CDR2 YNNKEL (reference sequence). Trimming took 2 bases from V and 8 from J; bases not matched to a gene: 16. The CDR3 loop is CASSQPELGQGANGYTF. The CDR3, as DNA: TGTGCCAGCAGCCAACCCGAGTTGGGCCAGGGGGCAAACGGCTACACCTTC.

V gene TRBV19 combines with J gene TRBJ1-6; possibly TRBD1 for D (6 bases). Trimming shortened V by 6 bases and J by 6 bases, and 9 bases separated the two germline ends. Per the germline V gene, CDR1 is LNHDA and CDR2 is SQIVND (reference sequence). The CDR3 has 13 residues. CDR3 nucleotide sequence: TGTGCCAGTAGCTCGGACAGTAATTCACCCCTCCACTTT. It encodes CASSSDSNSPLHF.

The chain combines TRBV28 with TRBJ2-7; D is ambiguous. V was cut by 6 bases and J by 0 bases, with 6 bases left in between. Germline V gene lookup returns CDR1 MDHEN and CDR2 SYDVKM. The CDR3 spans 12 residues. As DNA, the CDR3 is TGTGCCAGCAGCCCCGGCTCCTACGAGCAGTACTTC. As protein: CASSPGSYEQYF.

This chain uses TRBV5-1 with TRBJ2-3; no clear D gene. The V end was cut by 2 bases, the J end by 1 base, with 5 bases between. In germline, CDR1 is SGHRS, CDR2 YFSETQ. There are 13 residues in the CDR3. The CDR3 DNA sequence: TGCGCCAGCAGCTTAACAGGCACAGATACGCAGTATTTT. It yields the protein CASSLTGTDTQYF.

This chain links TRBV6-5 with TRBJ1-5, with a tentative D call TRBD1 (5 bases). Germline values: CDR1 MNHEY, CDR2 SVGAGI. V lost 5 bases to trimming and J lost 6 bases, with 17 bases between them. The CDR3 loop spans 15 amino acids. The CDR3 nucleotides are TGTGCCAGCAGTAGGGCAGACAGTGCTGCTCAGCCCCAGCATTTT. It codes for CASSRADSAAQPQHF.

This chain joins TRBV12-2 and TRBJ2-3; the table's D call, TRBD2, was not checked against the DNA. TRBV12-2 is a known pseudogene. This CDR3 contains 9 residues. The CDR3 nucleotides are TGTGCTCCTGGGGGGACGCAGTATTTT. Residues: CAPGGTQYF.

CDR3 DNA: TGTGCCAGCAGCGCCGGGGGGCAGCATGGCTACACCTTC. Translating gives CASSAGGQHGYTF. This sequence joins TRBV9 and TRBJ1-2; weak D call: TRBD1 (6 bases). Germline assignment: CDR1 SGDLS and CDR2 YYNGEE. Trimming removed 3 bases at V and 6 bases at J, with 12 bases between. This CDR3 contains 13 residues.

The rearrangement uses TRBV4-1 and TRBJ2-3; 9 nucleotides match TRBD2. V was pared by 1 base and J by 5 bases, with 7 bases of the junction left unmatched. Germline V CDR1 and CDR2: MGHRA, YSYEKL. The CDR3 is made up of 16 amino acids. The CDR3 DNA reads TGCGCCAGCAGCCAAGGGGCTAGCGGGACGCAAGATACGCAGTATTTT. Translated: CASSQGASGTQDTQYF.

The chain employs TRBV5-5 and TRBJ2-7; no reliable D call. The CDR3 extends over 14 amino acids. The germline V gene encodes CDR1 SGHKS and CDR2 YYEKEE (reference sequence). Deletions cut 2 bases from V and 6 bases from J, with 15 bases between. The CDR3 DNA is TGTGCCAGCAGCTTTCTAGTAATGGAAAGCGAGCAGTACTTC. As protein: CASSFLVMESEQYF.

Regarding this clone: Other DNA sequences of this sample code for an identical CDR3. This sequence joins TRBV7-9 and TRBJ1-3; perhaps TRBD1 as D (5 bases). Looked up from germline, CDR1 is SEHNR and CDR2 is FQNEAQ (reference sequence). The length of the CDR3 is 15 residues. Deletions cut 3 bases from V and 0 bases from J, with 9 bases between. CDR3 loop: CASSFDSHSGNTIYF. CDR3 bases: TGTGCCAGCAGCTTTGACAGCCACTCTGGAAACACCATATATTTT.

This chain connects TRBV7-9 to TRBJ2-7; a possible D gene is TRBD1 (6 bases). Germline V gene sequence: CDR1 SEHNR, CDR2 FQNEAQ (reference sequence). V was clipped by 1 base and J by 2 bases, with 21 bases between them. The CDR3 loop spans 18 amino acids. Here the CDR3 DNA reads TGTGCCAGCAGCTTAGGTGGGTATTCTGGGGGCTCGACCTACGAGCAGTACTTC. Translated, it gives CASSLGGYSGGSTYEQYF.